This T cell receptor (beta chain) was recovered during a study of blood T cells in healthy people across ages (dated by TCRdb to between 2014 and 2017). For the wider study: In model experiments, template switching captured about one uniquely barcoded TCR beta cDNA molecule for every two T cells. Age-related changes in TCR beta repertoire diversity were measured in the study by deep sequencing normalized with unique cDNA molecular identifiers. Donors were grouped into four age groups: young (average 16 years), middle-aged (about 38), aged (roughly 62) and long-lived (around 82). To avoid experimental bias, donors of different ages were spread randomly across the sequencing lanes. For two donors (one aged 18 to 30 and one aged 80 or older), the study analyzed two additional independent replicas of 1 million unique cDNA reads from the same blood draw.

The 39 donors, aged about 6 to 100 years, were systemically healthy Caucasian individuals from Russia. Each donor gave about 9.8 milliliters of peripheral blood, drawn into EDTA-treated Vacutainer tubes. Ficoll-Paque density-gradient centrifugation was used to isolate PBMCs, with at least 6.5 million per sample. Trizol reagent was used to extract total RNA from PBMCs, with at least 6 micrograms per sample. For every donor, flow cytometry on a PBMC aliquot measured the percentage of naive CD45RAhigh/CD27high T cells. Broad study findings and their caveats: Conclusive comparison of naive and antigen-experienced compartments was prevented by the profiling of bulk unsorted PBMCs. Observed TCR beta diversity per million T cells fell roughly linearly with age, and a significant reduction was already apparent by age around 40. Compared with the aged group, the long-lived group had more naive CD4+ T cells, fewer expanded clones and increased TCR diversity, a pattern suggesting age selection. Estimates of total diversity based on one million sequenced T cells were regarded as lower bounds and as underestimates. The percentage of naive T cells measured by flow cytometry correlated strongly with observed TCR beta diversity. Because the CMV infection status of the donors was unknown, age-related changes in expanded clonotypes may potentially have been confounded.

The CDR3 measures 13 amino acids from cysteine to phenylalanine. Only CDR3 DNA is held: 39 bases, read in frame from base 1. Trimmed from V: 4 bases; trimmed from J: 5 bases; junction bases lacking a gene match: 5. The library relied on 5' RACE. TCRdb lists the instrument as Illumina HiSeq 2500. A second PCR of roughly 7 to 11 cycles was run with a J-beta primer mix and a sample-barcoded 5' primer. A template-switch 5' adaptor carrying 12 random nucleotides introduced a unique molecular identifier onto each TCR beta cDNA molecule. At least 2.5 million CDR3-containing paired-end reads were obtained from each sample. First-strand cDNA synthesis was performed from all RNA using the Mint cDNA synthesis kit, with priming by a TRBC-specific oligonucleotide. Following uracil-DNA glycosylase treatment, all cDNA underwent a first 18-cycle PCR with the universal primers M1SS and BC2_uni_R. In the paper's pipeline: Normalization of each sample was performed by random selection of 1 million high-quality reads, each carrying a distinct molecular identifier. Reads with shared molecular identifiers were discarded instead of being binned into consensus sequences. CDR3 identification, clonotype clustering and error correction used MiTCR with a Q25 quality threshold and the strictest error-elimination algorithm. Lower-bound total TCR beta diversity was estimated with a nonparametric unseen species model using Euler transformation. TCRdb itself trimmed the public reads at Q25 with fastp, ran MiXCR and retained productive beta chains. Each record represents a unique CDR3 protein, reported with the most common genes and DNA among its rows. The V and J calls, along with clone size, are taken from TCRdb and not from the paper's own processing. Counted in this sample were over a million distinct CDR3 sequences; roughly 43% of them appeared once. The ten largest clones add up to under 5% of the sample.

This clonotype has just a few counts. Its antigen remains undetermined. Base qualities are not provided; no much larger clone lies one nucleotide away. The rearrangement combines TRBV12-3 or TRBV12-4 with TRBJ2-7; 7 bases in the junction line up with TRBD1. Sequenced material: blood. The TCR sequence derives from a woman under 30 in good health. Read as DNA, the sequence is TGTGCCAGCAGTTACAGGGGCTGGCACGAGCAGTACTTC. Its protein product is CASSYRGWHEQYF.